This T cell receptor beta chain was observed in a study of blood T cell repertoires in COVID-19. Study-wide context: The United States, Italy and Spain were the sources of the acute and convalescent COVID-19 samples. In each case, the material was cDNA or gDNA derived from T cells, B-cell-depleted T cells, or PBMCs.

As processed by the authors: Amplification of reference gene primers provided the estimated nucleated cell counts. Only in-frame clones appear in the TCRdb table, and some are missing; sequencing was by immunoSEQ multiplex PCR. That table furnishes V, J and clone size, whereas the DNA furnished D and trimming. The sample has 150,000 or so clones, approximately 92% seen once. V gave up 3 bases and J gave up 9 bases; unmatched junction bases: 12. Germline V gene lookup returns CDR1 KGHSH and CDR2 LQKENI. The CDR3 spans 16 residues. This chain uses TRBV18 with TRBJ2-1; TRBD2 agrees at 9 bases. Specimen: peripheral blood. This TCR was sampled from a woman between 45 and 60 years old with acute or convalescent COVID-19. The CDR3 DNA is TGTGCCAGCTCACCGGCGGGTAGCGGGAGTACTGGTGAGCAGTTCTTC. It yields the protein CASSPAGSGSTGEQFF.